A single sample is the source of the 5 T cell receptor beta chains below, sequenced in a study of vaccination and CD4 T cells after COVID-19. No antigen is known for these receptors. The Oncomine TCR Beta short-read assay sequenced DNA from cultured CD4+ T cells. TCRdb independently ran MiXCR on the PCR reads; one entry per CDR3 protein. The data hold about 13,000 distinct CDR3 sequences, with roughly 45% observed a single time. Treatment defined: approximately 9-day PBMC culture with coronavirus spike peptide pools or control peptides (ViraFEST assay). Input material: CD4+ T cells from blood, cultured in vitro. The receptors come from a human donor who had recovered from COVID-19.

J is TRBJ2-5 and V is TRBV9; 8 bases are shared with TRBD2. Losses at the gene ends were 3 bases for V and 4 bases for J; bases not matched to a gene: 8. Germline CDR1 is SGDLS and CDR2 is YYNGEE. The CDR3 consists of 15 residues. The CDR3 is CASSAYGTSGETQYF. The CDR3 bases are TGTGCCAGCAGCGCATACGGGACTAGTGGAGAGACCCAGTACTTC.

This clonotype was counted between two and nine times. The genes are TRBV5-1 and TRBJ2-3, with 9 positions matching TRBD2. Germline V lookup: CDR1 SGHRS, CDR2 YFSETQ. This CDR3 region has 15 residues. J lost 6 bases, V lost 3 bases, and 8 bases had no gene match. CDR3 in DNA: TGCGCCAGCAGCTATAGCGGGAGCCGGGCCGATACGCAGTATTTT. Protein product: CASSYSGSRADTQYF.

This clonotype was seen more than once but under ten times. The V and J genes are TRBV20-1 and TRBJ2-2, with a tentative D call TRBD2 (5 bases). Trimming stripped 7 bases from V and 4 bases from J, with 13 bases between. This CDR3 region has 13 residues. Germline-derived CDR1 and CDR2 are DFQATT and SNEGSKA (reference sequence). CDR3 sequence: CSVGSVLTGELFF. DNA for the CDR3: TGCAGTGTCGGTAGCGTTCTCACCGGGGAGCTGTTTTTT.

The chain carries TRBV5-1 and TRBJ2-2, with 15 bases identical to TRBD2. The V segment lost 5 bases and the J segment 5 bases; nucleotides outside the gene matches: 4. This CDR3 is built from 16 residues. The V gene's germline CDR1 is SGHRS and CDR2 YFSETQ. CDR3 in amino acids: CASSTGLAGGTGELFF. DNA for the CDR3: TGCGCCAGCAGTACGGGACTAGCGGGAGGTACCGGGGAGCTGTTTTTT.

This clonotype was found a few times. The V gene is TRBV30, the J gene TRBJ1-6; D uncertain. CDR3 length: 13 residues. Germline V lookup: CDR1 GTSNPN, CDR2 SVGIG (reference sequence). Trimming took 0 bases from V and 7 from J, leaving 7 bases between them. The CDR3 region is CAWSVDGNSPLHF. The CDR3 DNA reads TGTGCCTGGAGTGTAGATGGGAATTCACCCCTCCACTTT.